The 32 T cell receptor beta chains below come from one sample, sequenced in a study of blood T cell repertoires in COVID-19 (dated by TCRdb to about 2020). Receptors were amplified or captured by the immunoSEQ multiplex PCR assay. TCRdb retrieved this table from immuneACCESS and kept in-frame rearrangements only. Not all clones are present; in checked studies, unresolved V genes account for under half, and no reason is known for the remainder. Recorded for this sample are about 230,000 clones; 88% of them occurred a single time. The ten top clones hold 2.5% of the sample. The sequencing input was PBMCs or T cells enriched from blood (not recorded which). The receptors stem from a woman aged 40-49 years with acute COVID-19.

This clone was picked up a small number of times. V usage is TRBV5-6 and J usage is TRBJ1-2; D may be TRBD1 (6 bases). CDR3 size: 14 residues. Per germline, CDR1 SGHDT and CDR2 YYEEEE. V lost 5 bases, J lost 4 bases, and 15 bases lay in between. CDR3: CASRPRFRGYGYTF. CDR3 DNA: TGTGCCAGCAGGCCGCGTTTCAGGGGCTATGGCTACACCTTC.

The chain couples TRBV19 to TRBJ2-7; 8 bases are shared with TRBD1. J gave up 1 base and V 6 bases, and 8 bases lay outside the gene matches. Germline V lookup: CDR1 LNHDA, CDR2 SQIVND (reference sequence). CDR3 size: 15 residues. Here the CDR3 DNA reads TGTGCCAGTAGGGCTCGACAGGGGCCTTCCTACGAGCAGTACTTC. This sequence encodes CASRARQGPSYEQYF.

V usage is TRBV7-2 and J usage is TRBJ2-5; maybe TRBD1 (6 bases). V lost 1 base and J 5 bases, leaving 11 bases between the germline ends. In germline, CDR1 is SGHTA, CDR2 FQGNSA. This CDR3 comprises 14 residues. The CDR3 nucleotides read TGTGCCAGCAGCTTAGATGGGGGCCGGGAGACCCAGTACTTC. Its protein product is CASSLDGGRETQYF. Supplemented by reference TRBV7-2 and TRBJ2-5, the full variable domain reads GAGVSQSPSNKVTEKGKDVELRCDPISGHTALYWYRQSLGQGLEFLIYFQGNSAPDKSGLPSDRFSAERTGGSVSTLTIQRTQQEDSAVYLCASSLDGGRETQYFGPGTRLLVL.

This clone has just one count. V gene TRBV20-1 combines with J gene TRBJ1-2; 8 nucleotides agree with TRBD1. V dropped 8 bases and J dropped 8; count of bases not matched to a gene: 4. The length of the CDR3 is 10 residues. Per germline, CDR1 DFQATT and CDR2 SNEGSKA (reference sequence). The chain's CDR3 is CSSTGGGYTF. CDR3 DNA: TGCAGTTCAACAGGGGGAGGCTACACCTTC.

The rearrangement links TRBV21-1 to TRBJ1-1; the table's D call of TRBD1 was not tested on the DNA. TRBV21-1 counts as a pseudogene. The CDR3 totals 18 residues. CDR3 bases: TGTGCCAGCAGCCTATCCGCGTCAGGGCCCCCCAATAACACTGAAGCTTTCTTT. It codes for CASSLSASGPPNNTEAFF.

The chain links TRBV19 to TRBJ1-2, with 10 nucleotides matching TRBD1. Trimming took 0 bases from V and 5 from J; bases not matched to a gene: 3. The CDR3 is made up of 15 amino acids. Germline V lookup: CDR1 LNHDA, CDR2 SQIVND (reference sequence). CDR3 residues: CASSIDPGQGYGYTF. DNA of the CDR3: TGTGCCAGTAGTATAGACCCGGGACAGGGGTATGGCTACACCTTC.

The V gene is TRBV19, the J gene TRBJ2-2, with 8 bases identical to TRBD1. CDR1 LNHDA and CDR2 SQIVND come from the germline V gene (reference sequence). After removal of 8 bases from V and 6 bases from J, the junction contained 14 bases not matched to a gene. The CDR3 has 16 amino acids. The CDR3: CASVGQGVKRSGELFF. CDR3 nucleotide sequence: TGTGCCAGTGTCGGACAGGGCGTGAAAAGATCCGGGGAGCTGTTTTTT.

This clone was detected once. V gene TRBV12-3 or TRBV12-4 combines with J gene TRBJ1-1; D is possibly TRBD1 (5 bases). The CDR3 extends over 13 amino acids. The V and J ends lost 3 bases and 6 bases respectively, with 11 bases between them. CDR3 DNA sequence: TGTGCCAGCAGTTTCACCCAGGGCGCTGAAGCTTTCTTT. Translation gives CASSFTQGAEAFF.

V gene TRBV7-9 combines with J gene TRBJ2-1; 10 nucleotides agree with TRBD2. The junction had 2 bases not matched to a gene; V was cut back by 6 bases and J by 6 bases. The CDR3 spans 13 residues. Germline lookup yields CDR1 SEHNR and CDR2 FQNEAQ (reference sequence). CDR3 residues: CASSRTSGNEQFF. The CDR3 DNA follows: TGTGCCAGCAGTAGGACTAGCGGCAATGAGCAGTTCTTC.

The sample holds a few counts of this clone. The V call is TRBV3-1 (or the pseudogene TRBV3-2), the J call TRBJ1-3; the D gene is possibly TRBD1 (6 bases). The CDR3 totals 16 residues. Germline V gene lookup returns CDR1 LGHDT and CDR2 YNNKEL (reference sequence). V lost 0 bases, J lost 4 bases, and 13 bases lay in between. The CDR3 sequence is CASSQEIPGAGNTIYF. The CDR3 DNA follows: TGTGCCAGCAGCCAAGAAATCCCAGGGGCCGGAAACACCATATATTTT.

This clone was seen only once. The chain couples TRBV18 to TRBJ2-7, with 7 bases fitting TRBD2. Trimming cost V 3 bases and J 6 bases; bases outside gene matches: 5. The CDR3 is made up of 13 amino acids. The germline V gene has CDR1 KGHSH and CDR2 LQKENI. The CDR3 spells CASSPSREGEQYV. DNA of the CDR3: TGTGCCAGCTCACCGAGCAGGGAGGGCGAGCAGTACGTC.

The genes are TRBV5-1 and TRBJ2-5; TRBD2 matches 12 bases. From germline, CDR1 is SGHRS and CDR2 YFSETQ. The CDR3 consists of 16 residues. V gave up 0 bases and J gave up 2 bases; unmatched junction bases: 2. In nucleotides, the CDR3 is TGCGCCAGCAGCTTGGCCGGGACTAGCGGGCAAGAGACCCAGTACTTC. Translation gives CASSLAGTSGQETQYF.

The J gene is TRBJ1-3, the V gene TRBV5-5, with a possible D match to TRBD1 (6 bases). This CDR3 region has 17 residues. Germline assignment: CDR1 SGHKS and CDR2 YYEKEE (reference sequence). Trimming shortened V by 4 bases and J by 3 bases, and 20 bases separated the two germline ends. This chain's CDR3 is CASSPAGGTQDGNTIYF. CDR3 bases: TGTGCCAGCAGCCCGGCGGGGGGGACACAAGATGGAAACACCATATATTTT. The full variable domain, with the rest looked up from reference TRBV5-5 and TRBJ1-3, is DAGVTQSPTHLIKTRGQQVTLRCSPISGHKSVSWYQQVLGQGPQFIFQYYEKEERGRGNFPDRFSARQFPNYSSELNVNALLLGDSALYLCASSPAGGTQDGNTIYFGEGSWLTVV.

This rearrangement joins TRBV25-1 to TRBJ2-3, with D perhaps matching TRBD1 (5 bases). This CDR3 is built from 15 residues. Trimming stripped 5 bases from V and 2 bases from J, with 14 bases between. Germline V gene lookup returns CDR1 MGHDK and CDR2 SYGVNS. The DNA of the CDR3 is TGTGCCAGCAGTCCCTTAGACAGTCTCACAGATACGCAGTATTTT. It yields the protein CASSPLDSLTDTQYF.

The chain links TRBV6-2 or TRBV6-3 to TRBJ2-1, with 15 bases aligning to TRBD2. This CDR3 is built from 18 residues. V dropped 5 bases and J dropped 15; count of bases not matched to a gene: 20. Germline loops: CDR1 MNHEY, CDR2 SVGEGT. CDR3 loop: CASSPRTSGRALLSTMFF. CDR3 nucleotide sequence: TGTGCCAGCAGTCCGCGGACTAGCGGGAGGGCCCTTCTTTCCACCATGTTCTTC.

J is TRBJ2-1 and V is TRBV10-3; 10 bases fit TRBD2. The germline CDR1 and CDR2 sequences are ENHRY and SYGVKD. This CDR3 has 14 residues. Unmatched junction bases numbered 6, after V lost 6 bases and J lost 7 bases. CDR3 protein: CAIRRASGSNEQFF. As DNA, the CDR3 is TGTGCCATCAGAAGAGCTAGCGGGAGTAATGAGCAGTTCTTC.

The V call is TRBV24-1, the J call TRBJ2-7; 14 bases are shared with TRBD2. V lost 0 bases to trimming and J lost 5 bases; unmatched junction nucleotides: 8. The length of the CDR3 is 18 residues. Germline values: CDR1 KGHDR, CDR2 SFDVKD. The CDR3 region has the DNA TGTGCCACCAGTGATTTGGGACTAGCGGGGGGCTCGCTGCACGAGCAGTACTTC. Translation: CATSDLGLAGGSLHEQYF.

The CDR3, as DNA: TGTGCCAGTAGTACGGCCGCAGGGGGCAGTTTCAATCAGCCCCAGCATTTT. Its translation: CASSTAAGGSFNQPQHF. The V call is TRBV19, the J call TRBJ1-5; 8 nucleotides agree with TRBD1. The ends lost 4 bases at V and 3 bases at J; junction bases unmatched: 11. Germline CDR1 reads LNHDA; CDR2 reads SQIVND (reference sequence). There are 17 residues in the CDR3. Full variable domain (outside the CDR3, taken from reference TRBV19 and TRBJ1-5): DGGITQSPKYLFRKEGQNVTLSCEQNLNHDAMYWYRQDPGQGLRLIYYSQIVNDFQKGDIAEGYSVSREKKESFPLTVTSAQKNPTAFYLCASSTAAGGSFNQPQHFGDGTRLSIL.

This clone was observed at least ten times. The chain carries TRBV11-2 and TRBJ1-2; 7 bases line up with TRBD1. With 3 bases clipped from V and 7 bases from J, the junction kept 2 bases outside the gene matches. The CDR3 is made up of 12 amino acids. Germline V gene lookup returns CDR1 SGHAT and CDR2 FQNNGV. CDR3 amino acids: CASSLQGGGYTF. DNA for the CDR3: TGTGCCAGCAGCTTGCAGGGGGGTGGCTACACCTTC.

The rearrangement links TRBV7-2 to TRBJ1-2; 8 bases match TRBD1. Losses at the gene ends were 5 bases for V and 8 bases for J; bases not matched to a gene: 10. Germline assignment: CDR1 SGHTA and CDR2 FQGNSA. This CDR3 has 14 residues. CDR3 region: CASSGSLRGRGYTF. The CDR3, as DNA: TGTGCCAGCAGCGGCTCCCTCAGGGGGCGCGGCTACACCTTC.

V and J are TRBV30 and TRBJ1-2; the D is unclear. Looked up from germline, CDR1 is GTSNPN and CDR2 is SVGIG (reference sequence). The CDR3 runs 12 residues. Trimming stripped 3 bases from V and 4 bases from J, with 9 bases between. In DNA form, the CDR3 reads TGTGCCTGGAGGTCCCAGTTCTATGGCTACACCTTC. Translating gives CAWRSQFYGYTF.

V usage is TRBV7-2 and J usage is TRBJ1-1; 8 bases are a match to TRBD1. Germline CDR1 is SGHTA and CDR2 is FQGNSA. There are 16 residues in the CDR3. Unmatched junction bases numbered 6, after V lost 1 base and J lost 2 bases. The CDR3 region is CASSLEAGGINTEAFF. The CDR3 DNA is TGTGCCAGCAGCTTAGAGGCAGGGGGCATAAACACTGAAGCTTTCTTT.

The gene calls are TRBV11-2 and TRBJ2-1, with TRBD2 identical over 9 bases. The CDR3 contains 15 residues. V lost 5 bases to trimming and J lost 6 bases; unmatched junction nucleotides: 8. The germline gives CDR1 SGHAT, CDR2 FQNNGV. The CDR3 spells CASSPSGTSTNEQFF. Here the CDR3 DNA reads TGTGCCAGCAGCCCATCCGGGACTAGCACCAATGAGCAGTTCTTC.

J is TRBJ2-5 and V is TRBV25-1; 7 bases are shared with TRBD2. CDR1 is MGHDK, CDR2 SYGVNS, per germline. J was trimmed by 4 bases and V by 2 bases; bases with no gene match: 7. The CDR3 length is 15 residues. The CDR3 spells CASSEGRLALETQYF. DNA for the CDR3: TGTGCCAGCAGTGAAGGGCGACTAGCCTTAGAGACCCAGTACTTC.

The CDR3 bases are TGTGCCAGCAGCGCGGGACTAGCGGGGGGCCGACAAGAGACCCAGTACTTC. Amino acids: CASSAGLAGGRQETQYF. V is TRBV9 and J is TRBJ2-5; 15 bases are shared with TRBD2. The germline CDR1 and CDR2 sequences are SGDLS and YYNGEE. The CDR3 contains 17 residues. J gave up 2 bases and V 3 bases, and 5 bases lay outside the gene matches.

This chain uses TRBV27 with TRBJ1-2, with D maybe TRBD1 (5 bases). The CDR3 length is 15 residues. Trimming pared 2 bases from V and 8 bases from J, leaving 18 bases between. CDR1 and CDR2 (germline): MNHEY, SMNVEV (reference sequence). The CDR3 coding sequence is TGTGCCAGCAGTTTAGCAGGGACTGCCCGGGTAGGCTACACCTTC. Translation: CASSLAGTARVGYTF.

This rearrangement joins TRBV29-1 to TRBJ2-1; D may be TRBD1 (6 bases). CDR3 length: 13 amino acids. Germline CDR1 reads SQVTM; CDR2 reads ANQGSEA. V lost 7 bases, J lost 2 bases, and 12 bases lay in between. CDR3 protein: CSGRTETYNEQFF. The CDR3 DNA is TGCAGCGGACGGACAGAGACCTACAATGAGCAGTTCTTC.

The V and J genes are TRBV4-1 and TRBJ1-3; tentative D call: TRBD1 (6 bases). The CDR3 contains 17 residues. V lost 1 base and J 0 bases, leaving 13 bases between the germline ends. In germline, CDR1 is MGHRA, CDR2 YSYEKL. DNA of the CDR3: TGCGCCAGCAGCCAAGTTCTTTACAGGGACTCTGGAAACACCATATATTTT. Protein sequence: CASSQVLYRDSGNTIYF.

The chain uses TRBV6-2 or TRBV6-3 and TRBJ1-2; 10 bases align to TRBD1. The CDR3 totals 15 residues. With V trimmed by 4 bases and J by 8 bases, 10 bases remained unmatched. The germline V gene has CDR1 MNHEY and CDR2 SVGEGT. The DNA of the CDR3 is TGTGCCAGCAGTTCTGCCGGGACAGGGGTCCGAGGCTACACCTTC. Its translation is CASSSAGTGVRGYTF.

The chain joins TRBV5-6 to TRBJ2-2; 7 bases agree with TRBD2. The CDR3 loop spans 16 amino acids. Losses at the gene ends were 4 bases for V and 6 bases for J; bases not matched to a gene: 12. Looked up from germline, CDR1 is SGHDT and CDR2 is YYEEEE. The CDR3 region is CASSPLAGEGSGELFF. CDR3 nucleotides: TGTGCCAGCAGCCCCCTCGCGGGGGAGGGGTCCGGGGAGCTGTTTTTT.

The chain has TRBV5-1 and TRBJ1-4; D perhaps matches TRBD1 (6 bases). The CDR3 extends over 15 amino acids. V shed 4 bases and J shed 5 bases, with 15 bases lying between them. Germline assignment: CDR1 SGHRS and CDR2 YFSETQ. CDR3 sequence reads: CASSVTGKQNEKLFF. DNA for the CDR3: TGCGCCAGCAGCGTCACAGGGAAGCAGAATGAAAAACTGTTTTTT. Using reference TRBV5-1 and TRBJ1-4 for the parts outside the CDR3, the full variable domain is KAGVTQTPRYLIKTRGQQVTLSCSPISGHRSVSWYQQTPGQGLQFLFEYFSETQRNKGNFPGRFSGRQFSNSRSEMNVSTLELGDSALYLCASSVTGKQNEKLFFGSGTQLSVL.

The chain carries TRBV24-1 and TRBJ2-2; 7 positions match TRBD2. This CDR3 region has 14 residues. CDR1 is KGHDR and CDR2 is SFDVKD in the germline V gene. The V gene end was trimmed by 4 bases and the J gene end by 3 bases; junction bases not matched to a gene: 1. Here the CDR3 reads CATSELAYTGELFF. The CDR3 coding sequence is TGTGCCACCAGTGAACTAGCGTACACCGGGGAGCTGTTTTTT.